Presented here are 17 T cell receptor beta chains from one specimen sequenced in a study of glioma-infiltrating T cells. TCR alpha and beta CDR3 regions were amplified from RNA using iRepertoire nested multiplex PCR. One entry per CDR3 protein, called by TCRdb with MiXCR from the multiplex PCR reads. The sample holds approximately 120,000 distinct CDR3 sequences, 25% seen once. The sequenced material came from glioma tissue, nonneoplastic brain tissue, or PBMCs (not recorded which). The receptors derive from a human donor with low-grade glioma or glioblastoma, undergoing nonglioma brain surgery, or in good health (not recorded which).

In the case of this clonotype: This could be a read error, since a much larger clone is one nucleotide away. The chain is built from TRBV2 and TRBJ1-5; D might be TRBD1 (6 bases). The V end lost 10 bases, the J end lost 7 bases, and 20 bases lay between the germline ends. This CDR3 is 14 amino acids long. CDR1 and CDR2 (germline): SNHLY, FYNNEI. CDR3 sequence reads: CANTGTLHGQPQHF. The CDR3 bases are TGTGCCAACACCGGGACACTTCACGGACAGCCCCAGCATTTT.

With regard to this clonotype: This may come from a read error, since a much larger clone is one base off. V gene TRBV7-2 combines with J gene TRBJ1-5, with D perhaps TRBD1 (5 bases). The germline V gene encodes CDR1 SGHTA and CDR2 FQGNSA. The CDR3 is 14 amino acids. The CDR3 DNA sequence: TGTGCCAGCAGCTTAGCGGGGGAAGGTCAGACCCAGCATTTT. Its protein is CASSLAGEGQTQHF.

This clonotype was detected many times. The V and J genes are TRBV19 and TRBJ1-1, with a possible D match to TRBD1 (5 bases). Per germline, CDR1 LNHDA and CDR2 SQIVND (reference sequence). V gave up 5 bases and J gave up 1 base, with 8 bases separating them. This CDR3 contains 13 residues. The CDR3 region is CASSSQGNTEAFF. In nucleotides, the CDR3 is TGTGCCAGTAGTTCTCAGGGGAACACTGAAGCTTTCTTT.

This clonotype was seen repeatedly, ten times or more. This chain links TRBV6-2 or TRBV6-3 with TRBJ2-5, with 10 positions matching TRBD2. The length of the CDR3 is 16 residues. V shed 4 bases and J 1 base; nucleotides not matched to a gene: 6. Germline CDR1 reads MNHEY; CDR2 reads SVGEGT. The CDR3 region has the DNA TGTGCCAGCAGTTTCCTAGCGGGAGTAAGCCAAGAGACCCAGTACTTC. Its protein product is CASSFLAGVSQETQYF.

This clonotype was observed a single time. The V call is TRBV27, the J call TRBJ2-1, with D possibly TRBD2 on 5 matching bases. The germline gives CDR1 MNHEY, CDR2 SMNVEV (reference sequence). V was trimmed by 3 bases and J by 6 bases, leaving 9 bases between them. The CDR3 totals 13 residues. CDR3: CASSFVRVNEQFF. CDR3 nucleotide sequence: TGTGCCAGCAGTTTCGTGAGGGTCAATGAGCAGTTCTTC.

This clonotype was recorded a few times. At one boundary the junction diverges from the germline segment, which might be a read error. The chain joins TRBV27 to TRBJ1-5; D is uncertain. Germline V gene lookup returns CDR1 MNHEY and CDR2 SMNVEV (reference sequence). The CDR3 length is 17 residues. The CDR3 region has the DNA TGTGCCAGCAGGGCCTCAGGCCTGCTAGGTGTTAATGAGCCCCAGCACTTT. Encoded protein: CASRASGLLGVNEPQHF.

This clonotype was seen ten or more times. The chain links TRBV28 to TRBJ1-5; D possibly corresponds to TRBD1 (6 bases). Trimming stripped 5 bases from V and 2 bases from J, with 10 bases between. The CDR3 covers 14 residues. Germline V gene lookup returns CDR1 MDHEN and CDR2 SYDVKM. In nucleotides, the CDR3 is TGTGCCAGCAGTATGGCAGGGGGCAATCAGCCCCAGCATTTT. It codes for CASSMAGGNQPQHF. Supplemented by reference TRBV28 and TRBJ1-5, the full variable domain reads DVKVTQSSRYLVKRTGEKVFLECVQDMDHENMFWYRQDPGLGLRLIYFSYDVKMKEKGDIPEGYSVSREKKERFSLILESASTNQTSMYLCASSMAGGNQPQHFGDGTRLSIL.

The chain combines TRBV4-3 with TRBJ2-7; 11 bases line up with TRBD1. The CDR3 length is 15 residues. Germline CDR1 LGHNA, CDR2 YSLEER. Trimming removed 4 bases from V and 3 bases from J; junction bases left unmatched: 5. The CDR3 loop is CASSLDGTGGYEQYF. The CDR3 region has the DNA TGCGCCAGCAGCCTTGATGGGACAGGGGGCTACGAGCAGTACTTC.

The genes are TRBV11-2 and TRBJ2-7, with D maybe TRBD1 (6 bases). Germline CDR1 is SGHAT and CDR2 is FQNNGV. The CDR3 contains 16 residues. The V gene lost 4 bases and the J gene lost 3 bases, with 19 bases spanning the gap. CDR3 sequence reads: CASSSLDSPHRYEQYF. The CDR3 nucleotides are TGTGCCAGCAGCTCCTTGGACAGTCCACACCGCTACGAGCAGTACTTC.

Concerning this clonotype: A much larger clone lies one base from this, so it may be a read error. This chain joins TRBV12-3 or TRBV12-4 and TRBJ1-1; no clear D. Trimming stripped 6 bases from V and 1 base from J, with 15 bases between. The CDR3 is made up of 15 amino acids. The CDR3 sequence is CASSYPLAPNTEAFF. Written as DNA, the CDR3 is TGTGCCAGCAGCTATCCCCTCGCACCGAACACTGAAGCTTTCTTT.

Ten or more counts support this clonotype. The chain recombines TRBV20-1 with TRBJ1-2, with a possible D match to TRBD1 (6 bases). The CDR3 is made up of 14 amino acids. Trimming took 0 bases from V and 2 from J, leaving 10 bases between them. Germline CDR1 and CDR2: DFQATT and SNEGSKA (reference sequence). CDR3 DNA sequence: TGCAGTGCTAGAGAAGGGGGATGGAACTATGGCTACACCTTC. This sequence encodes CSAREGGWNYGYTF.

The chain is built from TRBV2 and TRBJ1-1; TRBD1 might be the D (6 bases). V was trimmed by 7 bases and J by 3 bases, leaving 15 bases between them. The CDR3 is 14 residues long. From germline, CDR1 is SNHLY and CDR2 FYNNEI. The CDR3 bases are TGTGCCAGCATTCCGGGACAAGCGGACACTGAAGCTTTCTTT. Protein: CASIPGQADTEAFF.

This clonotype was observed many times. The chain recombines TRBV15 with TRBJ1-1, with D uncertain. CDR1 is LNHNV, CDR2 YYDKDF, per germline (reference sequence). With 0 bases removed from V and 5 bases from J, the gap between germline ends came to 7 bases. CDR3 length: 13 residues. For the CDR3, the DNA is TGTGCCACCAGCAGAGATAGCCATACTGAAGCTTTCTTT. This gives the protein CATSRDSHTEAFF.

The rearrangement uses TRBV7-2 and TRBJ1-5; the D is unclear. The CDR3 has 13 amino acids. V lost 5 bases to trimming and J lost 5 bases, with 10 bases between them. Germline CDR1 reads SGHTA; CDR2 reads FQGNSA. The CDR3 spells CASSVLVYQPQHF. CDR3 DNA sequence: TGTGCCAGCAGCGTGCTCGTCTATCAGCCCCAGCATTTT.

This clonotype has more than one count but fewer than ten. The chain employs TRBV13 and TRBJ2-1; D is uncertain. V was pared by 1 base and J by 5 bases, with 12 bases between. CDR1 is PRHDT and CDR2 is FYEKMQ in the germline V gene (reference sequence). CDR3 length: 15 residues. This CDR3 is CASSLAGDPNNEQFF. CDR3 nucleotide sequence: TGTGCCAGCAGCTTAGCCGGAGACCCGAACAATGAGCAGTTCTTC.

This clonotype was detected ten times or more. The V and J genes are TRBV6-2 or TRBV6-3 and TRBJ2-3; D unresolved. The length of the CDR3 is 15 residues. V was trimmed by 2 bases and J by 3 bases, leaving 12 bases between them. Germline CDR1 is MNHEY and CDR2 is SVGEGT. The CDR3 region has the DNA TGTGCCAGCAGTTACCGGCGGCGAAGGACAGATACGCAGTATTTT. Its translation is CASSYRRRRTDTQYF.

Regarding this clonotype: A read error may be the cause here, since a much bigger clone is one base away. The chain joins TRBV29-1 to TRBJ1-1; D may be TRBD1 (5 bases). Germline V gene lookup returns CDR1 SQVTM and CDR2 ANQGSEA. This CDR3 has 13 residues. V lost 7 bases and J lost 4, with 16 bases in between. In nucleotides, the CDR3 is TGCAGCGGTGAGGAGATTGGGGGCACTGAAGCTTTCTTT. Its translation is CSGEEIGGTEAFF. Together with reference TRBV29-1 and TRBJ1-1, the CDR3 gives the full variable domain: SAVISQKPSRDICQRGTSLTIQCQVDSQVTMMFWYRQQPGQSLTLIATANQGSEATYESGFVIDKFPISRPNLTFSTLTVSNMSPEDSSIYLCSGEEIGGTEAFFGQGTRLTVV.